Below are 27 T cell receptor beta chains sequenced from a single sample in a study of OX40 agonist ivuxolimab in advanced cancers. The assay was immunoSEQ multiplex PCR, and TCRdb's table has in-frame clones only and misses some. The data show about 82,000 clones, approximately 85% seen once. Sequenced material: CD4+ or CD8+ T cells sorted from blood, taken in a trial of the OX40 agonist ivuxolimab. These receptors came from an adult with an advanced solid tumor such as melanoma, head and neck, liver or kidney cancer.

This chain joins TRBV2 and TRBJ2-3; no definite D call. The CDR3 has 13 residues. CDR1 is SNHLY and CDR2 is FYNNEI in the germline V gene. The V end lost 7 bases, the J end lost 0 bases, and 8 bases lay between the germline ends. CDR3: CASIYRSTDTQYF. As DNA, the CDR3 is TGTGCCAGCATTTACCGTAGCACAGATACGCAGTATTTT.

This chain links TRBV7-9 with TRBJ1-4; 9 positions agree with TRBD1. J lost 8 bases, V lost 5 bases, and 9 bases had no gene match. Looked up from germline, CDR1 is SEHNR and CDR2 is FQNEAQ (reference sequence). This CDR3 is built from 15 residues. For the CDR3, the DNA is TGTGCCAGCAGCCGGGCCGGACAGGGGCGGGAAAAACTGTTTTTT. Translating it yields CASSRAGQGREKLFF.

DNA of the CDR3: TGTGCCAGCAGCCTAAGGACCGATCAGCCCCAGCATTTT. Its protein product is CASSLRTDQPQHF. The chain joins TRBV7-3 to TRBJ1-5; D is unresolved. CDR1 and CDR2 from the germline V gene are SGHTA and FQGTGA. The CDR3 spans 13 residues. Trimming stripped 5 bases from V and 5 bases from J, with 10 bases between.

V usage is TRBV15 and J usage is TRBJ1-6; 7 positions match TRBD1. The germline gives CDR1 LNHNV, CDR2 YYDKDF (reference sequence). V was pared by 4 bases and J by 6 bases, with 3 bases of the junction left unmatched. CDR3 length equals 14 residues. Here the CDR3 reads CATSTTGSNSPLHF. The CDR3 DNA reads as TGTGCCACCAGCACGACAGGGAGTAATTCACCCCTCCACTTT.

Here the CDR3 DNA reads TGTGCCAGCAGCTTGGAAGTGACCAGGGGAACGAGTAGCAATCAGCCCCAGCATTTT. Translating gives CASSLEVTRGTSSNQPQHF. The rearrangement joins TRBV5-5 to TRBJ1-5, with D perhaps matching TRBD1 (6 bases). Germline V gene data show CDR1 as SGHKS and CDR2 as YYEKEE (reference sequence). CDR3 length: 19 residues. V lost 0 bases to trimming and J lost 0 bases, with 19 bases between them.

The chain combines TRBV15 with TRBJ2-3, with 10 nucleotides matching TRBD1. The CDR3 is 16 residues long. Germline assignment: CDR1 LNHNV and CDR2 YYDKDF (reference sequence). Germline trimming cut 3 bases from V and 1 base from J; bases unmatched to any gene: 4. The CDR3 sequence: CATSRGTGVGTDTQYF. The CDR3 bases are TGTGCCACCAGCAGGGGGACAGGGGTCGGCACAGATACGCAGTATTTT.

This chain links TRBV6-5 with TRBJ2-1; D may correspond to TRBD1 or TRBD2 (5 bases each). The germline V gene encodes CDR1 MNHEY and CDR2 SVGAGI. The V end lost 5 bases, the J end lost 4 bases, and 15 bases lay between the germline ends. This CDR3 spans 15 amino acids. DNA of the CDR3: TGTGCCAGCAGTCTTGGGGACGGAAGTTACAATGAGCAGTTCTTC. It yields the protein CASSLGDGSYNEQFF.

The chain combines TRBV6-1 with TRBJ2-3, with D uncertain. From germline, CDR1 is MNHNS and CDR2 SASEGT. Between the trimmed V and J ends, which lost 7 bases and 0 bases, there was a span of 14 bases. This CDR3 has 15 amino acids. CDR3 amino acids: CASTGPQLSTDTQYF. The DNA for the CDR3 is TGTGCCAGCACCGGCCCGCAACTTAGCACAGATACGCAGTATTTT.

This clone came up a few times. V and J are TRBV28 and TRBJ1-6; D unclear. Germline V gene data show CDR1 as MDHEN and CDR2 as SYDVKM. The CDR3 sequence is 14 residues long. V lost 6 bases to trimming and J lost 7 bases, with 13 bases between them. CDR3 sequence reads: CASRPGRVNSPLHF. The CDR3 DNA is TGTGCCAGCAGGCCCGGGAGGGTGAATTCACCCCTCCACTTT.

J is TRBJ2-7 and V is TRBV19, with TRBD1 as a possible D gene (5 bases). The V and J ends lost 5 bases and 9 bases respectively, with 20 bases between them. Germline CDR1 and CDR2: LNHDA and SQIVND (reference sequence). This CDR3 comprises 14 residues. This chain's CDR3 is CASSPPQGVKGQYF. CDR3 coding DNA: TGTGCCAGTAGTCCCCCTCAGGGTGTGAAAGGGCAGTACTTC.

This sequence joins TRBV28 and TRBJ1-4, with 9 bases aligning to TRBD1. J lost 8 bases, V lost 6 bases, and 7 bases had no gene match. This CDR3 comprises 14 residues. Germline values: CDR1 MDHEN, CDR2 SYDVKM. CDR3 nucleotide sequence: TGTGCCAGCAGCGGTACAGGGGGCCGGGAAAAACTGTTTTTT. Translating gives CASSGTGGREKLFF.

The chain uses TRBV7-2 and TRBJ2-7; 10 bases align to TRBD2. J lost 4 bases, V lost 0 bases, and 3 bases had no gene match. Germline loops: CDR1 SGHTA, CDR2 FQGNSA. CDR3 length: 15 amino acids. This chain's CDR3 is CASSLASGGVYEQYF. The CDR3 DNA follows: TGTGCCAGCAGCTTAGCCAGCGGGGGGGTTTACGAGCAGTACTTC.

This clone has only one observation. This chain joins TRBV18 and TRBJ2-7; 10 nucleotides match TRBD1. The CDR3 is made up of 14 amino acids. V lost 4 bases, J lost 5 bases, and 5 bases stayed unmatched. Germline loops: CDR1 KGHSH, CDR2 LQKENI. CDR3 in DNA: TGTGCCAGCTCACAGACAGGGGGCGCCGACGAGCAGTACTTC. Encoded protein: CASSQTGGADEQYF.

This chain uses TRBV10-3 with TRBJ1-6, with D unresolved. Trimming cost V 6 bases and J 6 bases, with 12 bases left between them. Germline loops: CDR1 ENHRY, CDR2 SYGVKD. The CDR3 runs to 14 residues. DNA of the CDR3: TGTGCCATCAGGGAGGGTGTAGGTAATTCACCCCTCCACTTT. This codes for CAIREGVGNSPLHF.

CDR3 amino acids: CASRKYGEASYEQYF. The CDR3 nucleotides read TGTGCCAGCAGGAAGTATGGGGAGGCCTCCTACGAGCAGTACTTC. V is TRBV5-6 and J is TRBJ2-7; D perhaps matches TRBD2 (6 bases). The CDR3 contains 15 residues. Trimming removed 5 bases at V and 0 bases at J, with 15 bases between. The germline V gene encodes CDR1 SGHDT and CDR2 YYEEEE. Combining the CDR3 with reference TRBV5-6 and TRBJ2-7 gives the whole variable domain DAGVTQSPTHLIKTRGQQVTLRCSPKSGHDTVSWYQQALGQGPQFIFQYYEEEERQRGNFPDRFSGHQFPNYSSELNVNALLLGDSALYLCASRKYGEASYEQYFGPGTRLTVT.

For the CDR3, the DNA is TGTGCCAGCAGCCTGACTAGCGGGGGGATAGAGACCCAGTACTTC. Translated, it gives CASSLTSGGIETQYF. This chain connects TRBV5-4 to TRBJ2-5; 13 positions match TRBD2. Germline V gene data show CDR1 as SGHNT and CDR2 as YYREEE (reference sequence). The V and J ends lost 4 bases and 4 bases, in that order; junction bases with no gene match: 4. The CDR3 is made up of 15 amino acids.

V gene TRBV7-2 combines with J gene TRBJ1-2; D is unresolved. This CDR3 has 12 amino acids. Germline V CDR1 and CDR2: SGHTA, FQGNSA. V was cut by 3 bases and J by 6 bases, with 8 bases left in between. CDR3: CASSFHGDGYTF. Written as DNA, the CDR3 is TGTGCCAGCAGCTTCCACGGGGATGGCTACACCTTC.

V gene TRBV28 combines with J gene TRBJ1-5; D not resolved. Germline V gene lookup returns CDR1 MDHEN and CDR2 SYDVKM. The ends were cut back, 2 bases at V and 4 bases at J, with 12 bases in the middle. The CDR3 is 15 residues long. CDR3 region: CASSLPQWGNQPQHF. The CDR3 bases are TGTGCCAGCAGTTTACCCCAATGGGGAAATCAGCCCCAGCATTTT.

V is TRBV13 and J is TRBJ1-1; maybe TRBD1 (6 bases). V shed 5 bases and J shed 7 bases, with 17 bases lying between them. The CDR3 contains 14 residues. Germline CDR1 PRHDT, CDR2 FYEKMQ (reference sequence). The CDR3 coding sequence is TGTGCCAGCAGCCGGCTAGGGGGAAGGAGTGAAGCTTTCTTT. Translated, it gives CASSRLGGRSEAFF. The full variable domain, its missing parts supplied by reference TRBV13 and TRBJ1-1, is AAGVIQSPRHLIKEKRETATLKCYPIPRHDTVYWYQQGPGQDPQFLISFYEKMQSDKGSIPDRFSAQQFSDYHSELNMSSLELGDSALYFCASSRLGGRSEAFFGQGTRLTVV.

J is TRBJ1-2 and V is TRBV19; 10 bases are a match to TRBD1. The ends lost 6 bases at V and 4 bases at J; junction bases unmatched: 8. Germline CDR1 and CDR2: LNHDA and SQIVND (reference sequence). CDR3 length equals 15 residues. The CDR3 here is CASRADRGRGYGYTF. The CDR3 coding sequence is TGTGCCAGTAGGGCCGACAGGGGGCGAGGCTATGGCTACACCTTC.

V and J are TRBV7-6 and TRBJ1-1, with D unresolved. Germline CDR1 is SGHVS and CDR2 is FNYEAQ. Trimming left V 3 bases short and J 1 base short, with 15 bases between. The CDR3 totals 16 residues. The CDR3 region is CASSFPGVGQNTEAFF. As DNA, the CDR3 is TGTGCCAGCAGCTTCCCTGGCGTCGGGCAGAACACTGAAGCTTTCTTT.

J is TRBJ1-4 and V is TRBV15; 7 bases are a match to TRBD1. The CDR3 covers 14 residues. V lost 5 bases to trimming and J lost 8 bases; unmatched junction nucleotides: 8. Germline V gives CDR1 LNHNV, CDR2 YYDKDF (reference sequence). The CDR3 sequence is CATSPQQGIEKLFF. As DNA, the CDR3 is TGTGCCACCAGCCCGCAACAGGGGATCGAAAAACTGTTTTTT.

CDR3 protein: CASRHPGSRGADTQYF. CDR3 nucleotides: TGTGCCAGTAGACACCCCGGGAGCCGCGGGGCGGATACGCAGTATTTT. The chain joins TRBV19 to TRBJ2-3, with D possibly being TRBD2 (6 bases). V lost 6 bases, J lost 6 bases, and 22 bases lay in between. Germline loops: CDR1 LNHDA, CDR2 SQIVND (reference sequence). The CDR3 loop spans 16 amino acids.

The chain has TRBV4-2 and TRBJ1-1; TRBD1 might be the D (6 bases). Between the trimmed V and J ends, which lost 4 bases and 8 bases, there was a span of 23 bases. Germline assignment: CDR1 LGHNA and CDR2 YNFKEQ. This CDR3 is built from 16 residues. DNA for the CDR3: TGTGCCAGCAGCCCTAACGGAGGGGGGGCTGACCCCGAAGCTTTCTTT. This gives the protein CASSPNGGGADPEAFF.

The V and J genes are TRBV5-4 and TRBJ2-3, with a possible D match to TRBD2 (7 bases). From germline, CDR1 is SGHNT and CDR2 YYREEE (reference sequence). This CDR3 contains 15 residues. The germline V and J ends were trimmed by 0 bases and 5 bases, with 13 bases remaining between them. The CDR3 sequence is CASSLVGGAEDTQYF. As DNA, the CDR3 is TGTGCCAGCAGCTTGGTGGGGGGGGCTGAAGATACGCAGTATTTT.

The chain couples TRBV5-6 to TRBJ2-2, with D perhaps matching TRBD1 (5 bases). The CDR3 has 17 amino acids. Germline-derived CDR1 and CDR2 are SGHDT and YYEEEE. The V gene lost 4 bases and the J gene lost 2 bases, with 18 bases spanning the gap. The CDR3 loop is CASSPGPGSQNTGELFF. The CDR3 DNA sequence: TGTGCCAGCAGCCCAGGGCCAGGGTCCCAAAACACCGGGGAGCTGTTTTTT.

The chain has TRBV5-1 and TRBJ2-5; a weak D match, TRBD2 (7 bases). V shed 4 bases and J shed 2 bases, with 15 bases lying between them. Germline CDR1 SGHRS, CDR2 YFSETQ. CDR3 length: 15 residues. CDR3 nucleotide sequence: TGCGCCAGCAGCCCGGCGGGGGCTGGTCAAGAGACCCAGTACTTC. Encoded protein: CASSPAGAGQETQYF.